This T cell receptor beta chain emerged from a study of shared clonotypes between healthy human individuals. As for this clone: The target antigen is unknown.

Some clones are missing from TCRdb's copy, which holds only in-frame ones; the method was immunoSEQ multiplex PCR. The table lists around 1.9 million clones, 90% to 95% of them singletons. Study results and limitations: The expectation was that sequencing depth would affect clonotype sharing among donors. The study generally estimated greater richness for naive than memory subsets. Tissue TCR repertoires likely differ from these blood-only repertoires.

Naive CD8 cells lacked CD45RO, underwent positive selection for CCR7 and left out terminally differentiated effector memory CD45RA+ cells. The healthy adult donors were HIV-negative and reported no recent acute infections or vaccinations. This TCR was sampled from a man between 18 and 35 years old in good health. Some clones in this sample may be carry-over from other donors' samples. The sample was naive CD8+ T cells from PBMCs.

The CDR3 DNA follows: TGTGCCAGCAGCTTAGGACAGGACTACAATGAGCAGTTCTTC. Its translation is CASSLGQDYNEQFF. The chain employs TRBV11-2 and TRBJ2-1; the D gene is possibly TRBD1 (6 bases). Germline V lookup: CDR1 SGHAT, CDR2 FQNNGV. The V end was cut by 1 base, the J end by 3 bases, with 7 bases between. The CDR3 sequence is 14 residues long.